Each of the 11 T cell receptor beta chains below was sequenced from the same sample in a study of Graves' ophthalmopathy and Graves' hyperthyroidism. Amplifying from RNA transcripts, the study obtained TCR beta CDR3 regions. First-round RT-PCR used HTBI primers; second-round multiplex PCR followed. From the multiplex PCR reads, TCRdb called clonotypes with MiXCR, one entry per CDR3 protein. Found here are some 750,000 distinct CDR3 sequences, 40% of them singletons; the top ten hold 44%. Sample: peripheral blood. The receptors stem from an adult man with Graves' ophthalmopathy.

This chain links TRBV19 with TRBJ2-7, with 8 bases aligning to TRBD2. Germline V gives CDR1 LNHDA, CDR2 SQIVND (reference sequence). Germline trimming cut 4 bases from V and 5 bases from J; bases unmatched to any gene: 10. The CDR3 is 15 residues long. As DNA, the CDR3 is TGTGCCAGTAGTAAGACGGGAGGGCCACTCCACGAGCAGTACTTC. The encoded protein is CASSKTGGPLHEQYF.

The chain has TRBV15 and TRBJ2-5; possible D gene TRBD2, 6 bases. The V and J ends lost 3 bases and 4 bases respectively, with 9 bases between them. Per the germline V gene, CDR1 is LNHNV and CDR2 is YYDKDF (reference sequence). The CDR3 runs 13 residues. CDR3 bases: TGTGCCACCAGCAGTGCGACTAGAGAGACCCAGTACTTC. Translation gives CATSSATRETQYF.

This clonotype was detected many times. The CDR3 is CASSLGQGVSYEQYF. CDR3 in DNA: TGTGCCAGCAGCCTGGGACAGGGCGTATCCTACGAGCAGTACTTC. The chain uses TRBV7-9 and TRBJ2-7, with 9 bases matching TRBD1. Looked up from germline, CDR1 is SEHNR and CDR2 is FQNEAQ (reference sequence). After removal of 5 bases from V and 1 base from J, the junction contained 6 bases not matched to a gene. This CDR3 has 15 residues. Full variable domain (missing parts from reference TRBV7-9 and TRBJ2-7): DTGVSQNPRHKITKRGQNVTFRCDPISEHNRLYWYRQTLGQGPEFLTYFQNEAQLEKSRLLSDRFSAERPKGSFSTLEIQRTEQGDSAMYLCASSLGQGVSYEQYFGPGTRLTVT.

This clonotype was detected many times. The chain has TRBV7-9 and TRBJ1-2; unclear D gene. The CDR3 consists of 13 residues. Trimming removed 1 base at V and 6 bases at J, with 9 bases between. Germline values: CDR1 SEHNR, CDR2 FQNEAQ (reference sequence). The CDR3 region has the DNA TGTGCCAGCAGCTTAGAGAGAAGGGATGGCTACACCTTC. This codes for CASSLERRDGYTF.

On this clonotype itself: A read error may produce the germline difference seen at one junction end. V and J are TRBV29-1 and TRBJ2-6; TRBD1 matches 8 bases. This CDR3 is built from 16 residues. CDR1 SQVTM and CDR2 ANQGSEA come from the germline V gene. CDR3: CSVKVQGGFGANVLTF. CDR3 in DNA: TGCAGCGTTAAAGTACAGGGGGGCTTTGGGGCCAACGTCTTGACTTTC.

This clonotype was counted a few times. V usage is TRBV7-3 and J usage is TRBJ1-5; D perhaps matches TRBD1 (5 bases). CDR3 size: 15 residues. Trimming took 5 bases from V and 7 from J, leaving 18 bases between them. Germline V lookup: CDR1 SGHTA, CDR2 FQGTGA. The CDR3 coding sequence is TGTGCCAGCAGCCTAAGTACAGGCTGGGAGCAGCCCCAGCATTTT. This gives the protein CASSLSTGWEQPQHF.

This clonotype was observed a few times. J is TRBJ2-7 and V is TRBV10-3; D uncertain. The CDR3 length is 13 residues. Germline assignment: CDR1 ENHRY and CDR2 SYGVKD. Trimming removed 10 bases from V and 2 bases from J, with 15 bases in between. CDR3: CASRPPRTYEQYF. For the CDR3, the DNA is TGTGCCAGCAGACCTCCTCGTACCTACGAGCAGTACTTC.

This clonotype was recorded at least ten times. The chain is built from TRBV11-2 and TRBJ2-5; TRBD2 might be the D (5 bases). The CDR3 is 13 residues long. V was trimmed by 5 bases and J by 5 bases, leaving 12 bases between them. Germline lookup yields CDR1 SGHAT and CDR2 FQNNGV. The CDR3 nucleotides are TGTGCCAGCAGCGAAACGCCGGGGGAGACCCAGTACTTC. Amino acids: CASSETPGETQYF.

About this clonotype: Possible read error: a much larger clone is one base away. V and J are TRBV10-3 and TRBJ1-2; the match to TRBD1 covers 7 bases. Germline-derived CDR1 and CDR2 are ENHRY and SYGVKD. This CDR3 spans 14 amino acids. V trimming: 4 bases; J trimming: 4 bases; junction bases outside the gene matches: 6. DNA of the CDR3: TGTGCCATCAGTGCTGGCAGGGGGGGCTATGGCTACACCTTC. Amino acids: CAISAGRGGYGYTF.

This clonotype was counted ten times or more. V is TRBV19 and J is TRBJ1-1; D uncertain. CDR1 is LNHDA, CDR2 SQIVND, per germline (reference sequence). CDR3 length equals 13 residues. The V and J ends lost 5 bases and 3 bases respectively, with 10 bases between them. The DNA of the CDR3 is TGTGCCAGTAGTCCCCGATGGGACACTGAAGCTTTCTTT. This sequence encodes CASSPRWDTEAFF.

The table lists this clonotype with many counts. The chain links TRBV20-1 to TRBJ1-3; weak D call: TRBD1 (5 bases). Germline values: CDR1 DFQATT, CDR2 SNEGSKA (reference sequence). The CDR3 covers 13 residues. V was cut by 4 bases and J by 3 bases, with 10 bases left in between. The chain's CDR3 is CSATGSIGNTIYF. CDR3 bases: TGCAGTGCTACAGGGAGTATTGGAAACACCATATATTTT.